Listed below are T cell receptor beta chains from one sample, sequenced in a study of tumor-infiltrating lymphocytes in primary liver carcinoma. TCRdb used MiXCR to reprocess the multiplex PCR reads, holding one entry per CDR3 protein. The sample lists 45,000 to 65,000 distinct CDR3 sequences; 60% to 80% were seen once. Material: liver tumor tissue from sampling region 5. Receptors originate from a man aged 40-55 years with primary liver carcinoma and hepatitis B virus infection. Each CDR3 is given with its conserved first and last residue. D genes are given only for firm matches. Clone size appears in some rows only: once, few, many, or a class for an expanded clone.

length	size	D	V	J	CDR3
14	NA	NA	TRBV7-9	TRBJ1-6	CASAGTGNNPPLHF
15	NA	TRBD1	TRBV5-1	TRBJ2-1	CANSSQGAAYNEQFF
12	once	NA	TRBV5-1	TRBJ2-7	CACRHTDDEQYF
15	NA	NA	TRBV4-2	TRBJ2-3	CVNASGLPSTDTQYF
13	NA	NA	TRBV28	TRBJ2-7	CACEGGGSYEQYF
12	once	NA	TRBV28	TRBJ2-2	CTTWGDTGRLFF
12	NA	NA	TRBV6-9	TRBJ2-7	CASISGIYEQYF
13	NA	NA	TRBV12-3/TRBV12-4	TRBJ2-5	CASRSGSPKTQYF
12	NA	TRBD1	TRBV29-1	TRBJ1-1	CSAIGQGTGALF
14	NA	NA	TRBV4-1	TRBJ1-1	CASSHISEDTEAFF
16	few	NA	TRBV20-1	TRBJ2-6	CSAYDSGLAGANVLTF
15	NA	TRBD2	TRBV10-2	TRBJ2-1	CSSRLAGAKGNEQFF
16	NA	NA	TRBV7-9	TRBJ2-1	CASNGWRSGTYNEQFF
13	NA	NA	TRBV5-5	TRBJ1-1	CANSFIRSTEAFF
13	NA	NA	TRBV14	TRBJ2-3	CAGGRGYTDTQYF
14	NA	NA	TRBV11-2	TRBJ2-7	CASNSGTGSYEQYF
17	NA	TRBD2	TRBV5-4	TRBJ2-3	CASSAPGTSAGGTTQYF
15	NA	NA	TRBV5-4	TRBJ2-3	CVSTSFVASTDTQFF
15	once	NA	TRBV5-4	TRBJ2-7	CASSLGGLSSYKQYF
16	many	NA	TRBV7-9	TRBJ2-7	CASSPSHHLSSYEQYF
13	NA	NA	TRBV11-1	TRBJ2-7	CTSRWKRSYEQYF
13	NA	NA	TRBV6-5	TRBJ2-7	CVSIGLVGGEQYF